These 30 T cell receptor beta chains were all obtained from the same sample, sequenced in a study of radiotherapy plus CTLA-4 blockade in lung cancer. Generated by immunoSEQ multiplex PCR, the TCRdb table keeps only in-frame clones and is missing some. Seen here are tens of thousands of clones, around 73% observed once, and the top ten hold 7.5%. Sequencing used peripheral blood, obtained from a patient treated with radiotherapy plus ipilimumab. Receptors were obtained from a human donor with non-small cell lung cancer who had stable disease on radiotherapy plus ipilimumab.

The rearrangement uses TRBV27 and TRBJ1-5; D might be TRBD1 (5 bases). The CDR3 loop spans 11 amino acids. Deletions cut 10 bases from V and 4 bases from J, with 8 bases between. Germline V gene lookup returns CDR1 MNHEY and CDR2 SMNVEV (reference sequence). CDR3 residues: CATGGNQPQHF. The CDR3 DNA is TGTGCCACCGGGGGGAATCAGCCCCAGCATTTT.

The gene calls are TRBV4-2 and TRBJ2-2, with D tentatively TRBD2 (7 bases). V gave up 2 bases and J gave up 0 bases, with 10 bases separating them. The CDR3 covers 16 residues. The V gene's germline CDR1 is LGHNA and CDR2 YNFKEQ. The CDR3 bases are TGTGCCAGCAGCCAATGGGGGGGCGCGAACACCGGGGAGCTGTTTTTT. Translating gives CASSQWGGANTGELFF.

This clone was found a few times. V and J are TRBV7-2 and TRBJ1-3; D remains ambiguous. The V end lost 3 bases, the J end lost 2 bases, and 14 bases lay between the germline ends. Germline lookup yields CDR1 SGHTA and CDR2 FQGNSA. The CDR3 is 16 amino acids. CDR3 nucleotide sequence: TGTGCCAGCAGCTTCTGGGCCAGCATCCCTGGAAACACCATATATTTT. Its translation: CASSFWASIPGNTIYF.

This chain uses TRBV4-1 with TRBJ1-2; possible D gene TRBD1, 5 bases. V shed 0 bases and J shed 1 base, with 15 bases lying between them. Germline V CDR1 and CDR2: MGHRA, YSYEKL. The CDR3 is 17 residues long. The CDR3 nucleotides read TGCGCCAGCAGCCAAGATAGAATGACAGACCGTAACTATGGCTACACCTTC. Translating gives CASSQDRMTDRNYGYTF.

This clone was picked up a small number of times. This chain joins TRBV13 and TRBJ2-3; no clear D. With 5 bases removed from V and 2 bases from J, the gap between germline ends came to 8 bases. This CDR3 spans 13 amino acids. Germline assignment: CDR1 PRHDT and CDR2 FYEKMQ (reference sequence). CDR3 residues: CASSPRTTDTQYF. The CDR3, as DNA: TGTGCCAGCAGCCCAAGGACCACAGATACGCAGTATTTT.

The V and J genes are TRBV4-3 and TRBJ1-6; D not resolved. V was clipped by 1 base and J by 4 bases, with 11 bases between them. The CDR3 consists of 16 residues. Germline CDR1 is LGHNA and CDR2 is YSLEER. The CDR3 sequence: CASSQGAGVYNSPLHF. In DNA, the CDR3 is TGCGCCAGCAGCCAAGGGGCCGGAGTATATAATTCACCCCTCCACTTT.

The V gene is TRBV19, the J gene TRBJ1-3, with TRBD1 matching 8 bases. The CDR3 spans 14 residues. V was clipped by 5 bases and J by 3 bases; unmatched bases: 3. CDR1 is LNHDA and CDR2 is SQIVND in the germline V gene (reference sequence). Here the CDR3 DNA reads TGTGCCAGTAGTCAGGGGGCGCGTGGAAACACCATATATTTT. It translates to CASSQGARGNTIYF.

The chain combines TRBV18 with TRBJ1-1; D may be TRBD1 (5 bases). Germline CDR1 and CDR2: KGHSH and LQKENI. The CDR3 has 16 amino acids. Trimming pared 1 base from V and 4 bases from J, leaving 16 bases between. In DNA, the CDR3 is TGTGCCAGCTCACCACGCACAGCGGTGGGGACCACTGAAGCTTTCTTT. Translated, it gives CASSPRTAVGTTEAFF. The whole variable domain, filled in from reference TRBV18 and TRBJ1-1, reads NAGVMQNPRHLVRRRGQEARLRCSPMKGHSHVYWYRQLPEEGLKFMVYLQKENIIDESGMPKERFSAEFPKEGPSILRIQQVVRGDSAAYFCASSPRTAVGTTEAFFGQGTRLTVV.

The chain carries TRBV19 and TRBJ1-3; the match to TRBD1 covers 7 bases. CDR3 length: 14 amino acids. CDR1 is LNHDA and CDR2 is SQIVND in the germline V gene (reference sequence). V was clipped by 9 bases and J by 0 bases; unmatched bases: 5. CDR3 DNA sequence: TGTGCCAGCAGGGGGGCAGACTCTGGAAACACCATATATTTT. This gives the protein CASRGADSGNTIYF.

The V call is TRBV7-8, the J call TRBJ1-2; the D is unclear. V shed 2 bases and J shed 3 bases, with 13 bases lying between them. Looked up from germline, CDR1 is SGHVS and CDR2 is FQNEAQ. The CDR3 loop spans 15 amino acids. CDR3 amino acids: CASSLKAPGDYGYTF. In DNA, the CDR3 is TGTGCCAGCAGCTTAAAAGCCCCAGGCGACTATGGCTACACCTTC.

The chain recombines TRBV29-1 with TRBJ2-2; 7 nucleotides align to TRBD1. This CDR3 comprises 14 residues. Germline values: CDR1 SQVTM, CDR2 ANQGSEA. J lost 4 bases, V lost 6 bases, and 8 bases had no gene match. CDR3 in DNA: TGCAGCGTACGCTCCAGGGGGTCCACCGGGGAGCTGTTTTTT. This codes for CSVRSRGSTGELFF.

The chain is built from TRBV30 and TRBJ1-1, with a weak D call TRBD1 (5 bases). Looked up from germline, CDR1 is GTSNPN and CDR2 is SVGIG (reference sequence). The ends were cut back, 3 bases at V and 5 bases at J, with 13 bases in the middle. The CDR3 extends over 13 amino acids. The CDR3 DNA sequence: TGTGCCTGGAGGTCGGGGGTTGGGACTGAAGCTTTCTTT. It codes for CAWRSGVGTEAFF.

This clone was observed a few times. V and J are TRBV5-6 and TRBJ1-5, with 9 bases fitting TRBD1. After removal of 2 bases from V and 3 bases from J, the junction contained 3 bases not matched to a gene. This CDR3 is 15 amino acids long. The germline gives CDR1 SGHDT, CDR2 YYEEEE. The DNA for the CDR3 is TGTGCCAGCAGCTTCGGACAGGGGAACAATCAGCCCCAGCATTTT. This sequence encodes CASSFGQGNNQPQHF.

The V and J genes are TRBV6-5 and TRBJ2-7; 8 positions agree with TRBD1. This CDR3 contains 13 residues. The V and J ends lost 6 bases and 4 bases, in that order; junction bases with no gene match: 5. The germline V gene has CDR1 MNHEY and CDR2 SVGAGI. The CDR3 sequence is CASRRTGGYEQYV. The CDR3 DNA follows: TGTGCCAGCAGGAGAACAGGGGGATACGAGCAGTACGTC.

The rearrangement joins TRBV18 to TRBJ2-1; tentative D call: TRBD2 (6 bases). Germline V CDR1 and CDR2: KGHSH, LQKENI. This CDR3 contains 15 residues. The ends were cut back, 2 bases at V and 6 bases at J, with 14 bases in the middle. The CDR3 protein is CASSPLEGSANEQFF. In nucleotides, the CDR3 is TGTGCCAGCTCACCATTGGAGGGATCCGCCAATGAGCAGTTCTTC.

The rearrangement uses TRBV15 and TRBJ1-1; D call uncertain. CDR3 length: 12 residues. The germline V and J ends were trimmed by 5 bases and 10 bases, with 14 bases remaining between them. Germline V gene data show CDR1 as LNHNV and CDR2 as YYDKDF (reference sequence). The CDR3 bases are TGTGCCACCAGCTACTTAGGGAGCGGAGCTTTCTTT. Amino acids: CATSYLGSGAFF.

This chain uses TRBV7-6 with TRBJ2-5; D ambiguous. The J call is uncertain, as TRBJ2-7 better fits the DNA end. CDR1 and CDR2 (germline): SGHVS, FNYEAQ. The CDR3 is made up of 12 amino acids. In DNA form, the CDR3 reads TGTGCCAGCAGCCTTCGTTCTTACGAGCAGTACTTC. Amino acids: CASSLRSYEQYF.

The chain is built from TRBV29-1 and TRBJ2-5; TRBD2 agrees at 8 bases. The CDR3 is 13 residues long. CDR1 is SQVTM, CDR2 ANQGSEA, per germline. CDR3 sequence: CSGREGGQETQYF. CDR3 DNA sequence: TGCAGTGGCCGGGAGGGGGGACAAGAGACCCAGTACTTC. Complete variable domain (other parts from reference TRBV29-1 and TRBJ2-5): SAVISQKPSRDICQRGTSLTIQCQVDSQVTMMFWYRQQPGQSLTLIATANQGSEATYESGFVIDKFPISRPNLTFSTLTVSNMSPEDSSIYLCSGREGGQETQYFGPGTRLLVL.

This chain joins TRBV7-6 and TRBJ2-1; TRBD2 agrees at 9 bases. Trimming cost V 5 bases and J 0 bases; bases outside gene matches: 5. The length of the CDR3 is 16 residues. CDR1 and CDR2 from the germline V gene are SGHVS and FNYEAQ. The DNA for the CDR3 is TGTGCCAGCAGCCCGATTAGCGGGGGCTCCTACAATGAGCAGTTCTTC. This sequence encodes CASSPISGGSYNEQFF.

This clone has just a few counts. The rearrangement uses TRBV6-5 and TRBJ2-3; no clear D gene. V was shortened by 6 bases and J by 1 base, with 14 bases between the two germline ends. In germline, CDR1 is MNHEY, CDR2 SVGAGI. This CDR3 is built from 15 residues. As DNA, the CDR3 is TGTGCCAGCAGCCGACGAGGACCGGGCACAGATACGCAGTATTTT. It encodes CASSRRGPGTDTQYF.

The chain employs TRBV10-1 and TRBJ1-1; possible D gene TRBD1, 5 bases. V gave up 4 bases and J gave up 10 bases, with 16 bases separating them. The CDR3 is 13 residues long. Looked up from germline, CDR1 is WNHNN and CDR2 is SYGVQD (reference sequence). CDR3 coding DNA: TGCGCCAGCAGTGCGGACCTGGACGGGGCAGCTTTCTTT. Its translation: CASSADLDGAAFF.

The CDR3 DNA reads as TGTGCCAGCAGCGTAGGTGTAGCAGCAGATACGCAGTATTTT. It encodes CASSVGVAADTQYF. The chain employs TRBV9 and TRBJ2-3; no definite D call. V shed 0 bases and J shed 4 bases, with 9 bases lying between them. Per germline, CDR1 SGDLS and CDR2 YYNGEE. The CDR3 spans 14 residues. The full variable domain, its missing parts supplied by reference TRBV9 and TRBJ2-3, is DSGVTQTPKHLITATGQRVTLRCSPRSGDLSVYWYQQSLDQGLQFLIQYYNGEERAKGNILERFSAQQFPDLHSELNLSSLELGDSALYFCASSVGVAADTQYFGPGTRLTVL.

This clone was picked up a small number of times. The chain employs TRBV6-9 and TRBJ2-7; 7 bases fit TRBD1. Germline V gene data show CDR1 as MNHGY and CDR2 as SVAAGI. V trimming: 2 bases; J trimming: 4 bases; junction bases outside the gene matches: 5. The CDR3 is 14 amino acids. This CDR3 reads CASSYKGANYEQYV. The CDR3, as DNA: TGTGCCAGCAGTTATAAGGGGGCGAATTACGAGCAGTACGTC.

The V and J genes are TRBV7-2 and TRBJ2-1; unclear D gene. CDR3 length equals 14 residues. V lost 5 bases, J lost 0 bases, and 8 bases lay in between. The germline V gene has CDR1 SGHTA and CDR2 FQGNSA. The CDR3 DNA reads TGTGCCAGCAGCCCCGGCGGCTCCTACAATGAGCAGTTCTTC. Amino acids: CASSPGGSYNEQFF.

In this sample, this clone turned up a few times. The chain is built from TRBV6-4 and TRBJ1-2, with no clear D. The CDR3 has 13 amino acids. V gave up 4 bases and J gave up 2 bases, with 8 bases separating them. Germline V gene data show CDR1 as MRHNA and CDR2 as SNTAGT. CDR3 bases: TGTGCCAGCAGTGTCGGGGAAAACTATGGCTACACCTTC. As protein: CASSVGENYGYTF.

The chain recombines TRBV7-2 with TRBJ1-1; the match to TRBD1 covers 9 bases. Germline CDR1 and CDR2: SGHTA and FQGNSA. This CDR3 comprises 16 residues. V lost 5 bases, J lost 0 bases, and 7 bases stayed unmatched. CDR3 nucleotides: TGTGCCAGCAGCGCTCGACAGGGGGACTTGAACACTGAAGCTTTCTTT. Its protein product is CASSARQGDLNTEAFF.

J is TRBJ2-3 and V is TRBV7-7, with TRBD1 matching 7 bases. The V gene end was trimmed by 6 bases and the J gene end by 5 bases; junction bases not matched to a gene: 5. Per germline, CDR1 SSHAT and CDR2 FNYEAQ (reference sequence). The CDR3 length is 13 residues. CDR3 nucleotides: TGTGCCAGCAGTTTTCACAGGGGAGATACGCAGTATTTT. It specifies CASSFHRGDTQYF.

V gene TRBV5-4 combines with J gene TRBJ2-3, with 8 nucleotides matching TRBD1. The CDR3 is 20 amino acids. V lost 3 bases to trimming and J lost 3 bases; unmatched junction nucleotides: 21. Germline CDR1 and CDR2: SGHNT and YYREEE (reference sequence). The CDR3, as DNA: TGTGCCAGCAGCTCCCCCCCCGGACAGGGAAAGGAAGGTTTGACAGATACGCAGTATTTT. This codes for CASSSPPGQGKEGLTDTQYF. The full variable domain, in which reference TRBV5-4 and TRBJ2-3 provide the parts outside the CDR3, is ETGVTQSPTHLIKTRGQQVTLRCSSQSGHNTVSWYQQALGQGPQFIFQYYREEENGRGNFPPRFSGLQFPNYSSELNVNALELDDSALYLCASSSPPGQGKEGLTDTQYFGPGTRLTVL.

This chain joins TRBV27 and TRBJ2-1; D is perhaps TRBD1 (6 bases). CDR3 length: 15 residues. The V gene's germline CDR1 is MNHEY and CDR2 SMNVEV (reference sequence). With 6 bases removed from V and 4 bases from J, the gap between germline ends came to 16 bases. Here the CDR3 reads CASSLPSGQYNEQFF. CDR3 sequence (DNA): TGTGCCAGCAGCCTGCCCTCTGGACAGTACAATGAGCAGTTCTTC.

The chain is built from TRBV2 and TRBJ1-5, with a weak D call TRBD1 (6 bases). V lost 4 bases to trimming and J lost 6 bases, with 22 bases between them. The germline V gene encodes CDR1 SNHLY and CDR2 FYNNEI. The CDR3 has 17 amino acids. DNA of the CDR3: TGTGCCAGCAGTGCTTTTGGGGGCGCGGGAATCGGTCAGCCCCAGCATTTT. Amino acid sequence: CASSAFGGAGIGQPQHF.